The clone carrying this TCR beta chain was detected many times. Its antigen is still unknown. Each CDR3 protein gets one entry after TCRdb re-called the RT-PCR reads with MiXCR. The profile shows about 520,000 distinct CDR3 sequences, approximately 7.2% of them singletons. CDR3 length: 13 residues. CDR1 and CDR2 (germline): MNHEY, SVGEGT. V gave up 6 bases and J gave up 0 bases, with 8 bases separating them. These data are taken from a study of response to subunit inactivated influenza vaccine. Study-wide findings and caveats: After each seasonal influenza vaccination, few new T cells are recruited, the authors suggested.

The input for sequencing was PBMCs from blood, taken about 23 months after vaccination. This receptor was obtained from a man between 50 and 69 years old who received an inactivated influenza vaccine. The V gene is TRBV6-2 or TRBV6-3, the J gene TRBJ1-2, with D hard to call. The CDR3 loop is CASSLKANYGYTF. The CDR3 DNA is TGTGCCAGCAGCCTCAAAGCTAACTATGGCTACACCTTC.